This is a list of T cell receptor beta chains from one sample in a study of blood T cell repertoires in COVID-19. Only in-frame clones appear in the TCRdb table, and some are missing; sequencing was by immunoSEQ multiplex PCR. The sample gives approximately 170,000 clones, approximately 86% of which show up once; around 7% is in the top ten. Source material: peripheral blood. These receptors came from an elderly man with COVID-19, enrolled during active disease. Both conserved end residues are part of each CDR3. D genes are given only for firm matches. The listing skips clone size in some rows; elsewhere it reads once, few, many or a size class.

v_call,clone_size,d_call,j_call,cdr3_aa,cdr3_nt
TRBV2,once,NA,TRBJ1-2,CASSDPGEANYGYTF,TGTGCCAGCAGCGATCCGGGGGAGGCTAACTATGGCTACACCTTC
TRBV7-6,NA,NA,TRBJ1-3,CASSPWSLSGNTIYF,TGTGCCAGCAGCCCCTGGAGCCTCTCTGGAAACACCATATATTTT
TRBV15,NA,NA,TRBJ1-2,CATSRGNTGSPNYGYTF,TGTGCCACCAGCAGAGGTAATACAGGGTCTCCTAACTATGGCTACACCTTC
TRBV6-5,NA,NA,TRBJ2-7,CASSSPDRSYEQYF,TGTGCCAGCAGTTCCCCGGACAGATCCTACGAGCAGTACTTC
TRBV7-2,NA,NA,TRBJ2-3,CASSFQSTDTQYF,TGTGCCAGCAGCTTCCAGAGCACAGATACGCAGTATTTT
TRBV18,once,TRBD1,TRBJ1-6,CASSPGTGGSPLHF,TGTGCCAGCTCACCCGGGACAGGGGGGTCACCCCTCCACTTT
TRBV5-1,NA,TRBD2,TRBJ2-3,CASSLTSGGAEDTQYF,TGCGCCAGCAGCTTGACTAGCGGGGGGGCTGAAGATACGCAGTATTTT
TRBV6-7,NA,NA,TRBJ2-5,CASSKLHRKGETQYF,TGTGCCAGCAGTAAACTGCACAGGAAAGGAGAGACCCAGTACTTC
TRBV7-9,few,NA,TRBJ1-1,CASSSLGGLTEAFF,TGTGCCAGCAGCTCTCTCGGGGGGTTAACTGAAGCTTTCTTT
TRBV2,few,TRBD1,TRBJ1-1,CASGQTGDTEAFF,TGTGCCAGCGGCCAGACAGGGGACACTGAAGCTTTCTTT
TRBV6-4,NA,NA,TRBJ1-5,CASRGDRRYSNQPQHF,TGTGCCAGCAGAGGCGACAGGCGATATAGCAATCAGCCCCAGCATTTT
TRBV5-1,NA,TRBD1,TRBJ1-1,CASSSTGVALNTEAFF,TGCGCCAGCAGCTCGACAGGGGTGGCCTTGAACACTGAAGCTTTCTTT
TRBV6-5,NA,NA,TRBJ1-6,CASRTGNYNSPLHF,TGTGCCAGCAGAACAGGGAACTATAATTCACCCCTCCACTTT
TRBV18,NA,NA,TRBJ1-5,CASSFRGDRQPQHF,TGTGCCAGCTCTTTCCGGGGTGACCGTCAGCCCCAGCATTTT
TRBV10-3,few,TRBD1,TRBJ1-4,CATGQALGANEKLFF,TGTGCCACCGGACAGGCCCTCGGGGCTAATGAAAAACTGTTTTTT
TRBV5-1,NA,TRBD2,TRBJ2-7,CASSSDGGGYEQYF,TGCGCCAGCAGCTCGGACGGCGGGGGTTACGAGCAGTACTTC
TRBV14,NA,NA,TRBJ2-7,CASSLGAGVYEQYF,TGTGCCAGCAGCCTTGGGGCAGGGGTGTACGAGCAGTACTTC
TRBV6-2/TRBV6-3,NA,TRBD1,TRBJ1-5,CASSPRQGYQPQHF,TGTGCCAGCAGTCCCCGACAGGGTTATCAGCCCCAGCATTTT
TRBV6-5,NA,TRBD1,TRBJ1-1,CASRKGQDYTEAFF,TGTGCCAGCAGGAAGGGACAGGACTACACTGAAGCTTTCTTT
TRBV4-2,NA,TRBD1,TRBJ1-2,CASSQGDREDGYTF,TGTGCCAGCAGCCAAGGGGACAGGGAAGATGGCTACACCTTC
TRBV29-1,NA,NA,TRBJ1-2,CSAPVAGPNGYTF,TGCAGCGCCCCCGTTGCGGGACCCAATGGCTACACCTTC
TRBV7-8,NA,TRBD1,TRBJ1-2,CASSWIPGQGSYTF,TGTGCCAGCAGCTGGATTCCGGGACAGGGGAGCTACACCTTC
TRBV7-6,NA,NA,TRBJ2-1,CASSLGAGRGNEQFF,TGTGCCAGCAGCTTAGGTGCAGGTAGGGGCAATGAGCAGTTCTTC
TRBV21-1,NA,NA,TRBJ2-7,CAAAGPHEQYF,TGTGCAGCAGCGGGGCCCCACGAGCAGTACTTC
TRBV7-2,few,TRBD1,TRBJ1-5,CASSKQGAAQPQHF,TGTGCCAGCAGCAAACAGGGGGCCGCCCAGCCCCAGCATTTT
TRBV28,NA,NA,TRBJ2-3,CASSLLDTDTQYF,TGTGCCAGCAGTTTACTAGACACAGATACGCAGTATTTT
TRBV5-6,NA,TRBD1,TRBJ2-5,CASDRGLSGETQYF,TGTGCCAGCGACAGGGGCTTGTCGGGGGAGACCCAGTACTTC
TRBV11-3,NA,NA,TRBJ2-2,CASSSRTANTGELFF,TGTGCCAGCAGTTCTCGTACAGCGAACACCGGGGAGCTGTTTTTT
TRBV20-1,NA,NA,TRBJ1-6,CSASALRSYNSPLHF,TGCAGTGCTAGTGCTCTTCGCTCCTATAATTCACCCCTCCACTTT
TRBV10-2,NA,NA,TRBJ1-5,CASSEGREGHQPQHF,TGCGCCAGCAGTGAGGGCAGGGAGGGCCATCAGCCCCAGCATTTT
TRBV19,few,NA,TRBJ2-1,CASSPRTENEQFF,TGTGCCAGTAGTCCTCGGACAGAGAATGAGCAGTTCTTC
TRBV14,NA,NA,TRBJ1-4,CASSPGLGSTNEKLFF,TGTGCCAGCAGCCCGGGACTAGGTTCAACTAATGAAAAACTGTTTTTT
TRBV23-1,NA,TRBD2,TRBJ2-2,CASPSGGTSGGRYTGELFF,TGCGCCAGCCCCTCGGGTGGGACTAGCGGGGGCCGGTACACCGGGGAGCTGTTTTTT
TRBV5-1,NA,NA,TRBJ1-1,CASSWGPSRGDTEAFF,TGCGCCAGCAGCTGGGGCCCATCGCGGGGGGACACTGAAGCTTTCTTT
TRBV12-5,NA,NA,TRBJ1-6,CASGSGDNSPLHF,TGTGCTAGTGGAAGTGGAGATAATTCACCCCTCCACTTT
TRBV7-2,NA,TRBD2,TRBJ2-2,CASSLAASGGELFF,TGTGCCAGCAGCTTAGCGGCTAGCGGTGGGGAGCTGTTTTTT
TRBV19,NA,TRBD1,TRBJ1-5,CASSGTGHQPQHF,TGTGCCAGTAGCGGGACAGGCCATCAGCCCCAGCATTTT
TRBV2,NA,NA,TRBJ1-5,CASSPGRNQPQHF,TGTGCCAGCAGCCCAGGGCGGAATCAGCCCCAGCATTTT
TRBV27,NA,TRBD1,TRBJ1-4,CASSTGTGRGKLFF,TGTGCCAGCAGTACCGGGACAGGTCGGGGAAAACTGTTTTTT
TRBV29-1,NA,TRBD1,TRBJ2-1,CSVSDRASSEEQFF,TGCAGCGTCTCCGACAGGGCGAGTTCGGAAGAGCAGTTCTTC
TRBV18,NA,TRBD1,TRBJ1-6,CASSPLGQIYNSPLHF,TGTGCCAGCTCACCGCTGGGACAGATATATAATTCACCCCTCCACTTT
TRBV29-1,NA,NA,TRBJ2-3,CSVERGFGDTQYF,TGCAGCGTTGAACGGGGGTTCGGGGATACGCAGTATTTT
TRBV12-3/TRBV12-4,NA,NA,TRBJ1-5,CASSGTDSQPQHF,TGTGCCAGCAGTGGGACGGACAGCCAGCCCCAGCATTTT
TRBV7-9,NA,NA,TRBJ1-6,CASSLVQAGDSPLHF,TGTGCCAGCAGCTTAGTACAGGCTGGGGATTCACCCCTCCACTTT
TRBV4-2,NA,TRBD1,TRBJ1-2,CASSQRQGPRYGYTF,TGTGCCAGCAGCCAGCGACAGGGCCCGAGGTATGGCTACACCTTC